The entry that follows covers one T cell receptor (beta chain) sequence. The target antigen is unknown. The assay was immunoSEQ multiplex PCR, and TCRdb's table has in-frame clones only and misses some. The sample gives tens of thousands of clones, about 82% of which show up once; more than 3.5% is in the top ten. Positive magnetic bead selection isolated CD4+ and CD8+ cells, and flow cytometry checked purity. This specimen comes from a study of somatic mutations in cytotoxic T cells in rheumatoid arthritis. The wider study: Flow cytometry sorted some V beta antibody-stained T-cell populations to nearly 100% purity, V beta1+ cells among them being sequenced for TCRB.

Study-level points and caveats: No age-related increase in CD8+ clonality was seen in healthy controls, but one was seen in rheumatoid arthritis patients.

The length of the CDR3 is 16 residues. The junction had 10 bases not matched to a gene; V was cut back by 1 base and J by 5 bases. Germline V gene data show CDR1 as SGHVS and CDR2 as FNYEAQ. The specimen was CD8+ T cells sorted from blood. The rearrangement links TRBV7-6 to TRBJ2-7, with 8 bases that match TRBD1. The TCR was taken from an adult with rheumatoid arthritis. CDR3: CASSLGGRDRKNEQYF. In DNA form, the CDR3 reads TGTGCCAGCAGCTTAGGCGGCCGGGACAGGAAAAACGAGCAGTACTTC.